The clone carrying this TCR beta chain occurred once. This sample stems from a study of technical replicates of blood from a few donors. Assay: immunoSEQ multiplex PCR; the TCRdb copy retains only in-frame clones and omits some. The sample has under 95,000 clones, roughly nine tenths seen once. The sequenced material came from T cells isolated from PBMCs. The TCR originated in a human donor in good health. Some clones in this sample may be carry-over from other donors' samples.

In DNA, the CDR3 is TGTGCCATCAGTGGACAGGGGAAAACCACTGAAGCTTTCTTT. Its protein is CAISGQGKTTEAFF. The chain combines TRBV10-3 with TRBJ1-1; TRBD1 matches at 8 bases. Germline trimming cut 4 bases from V and 4 bases from J; bases unmatched to any gene: 5. CDR3 length: 14 residues. The germline V gene has CDR1 ENHRY and CDR2 SYGVKD.